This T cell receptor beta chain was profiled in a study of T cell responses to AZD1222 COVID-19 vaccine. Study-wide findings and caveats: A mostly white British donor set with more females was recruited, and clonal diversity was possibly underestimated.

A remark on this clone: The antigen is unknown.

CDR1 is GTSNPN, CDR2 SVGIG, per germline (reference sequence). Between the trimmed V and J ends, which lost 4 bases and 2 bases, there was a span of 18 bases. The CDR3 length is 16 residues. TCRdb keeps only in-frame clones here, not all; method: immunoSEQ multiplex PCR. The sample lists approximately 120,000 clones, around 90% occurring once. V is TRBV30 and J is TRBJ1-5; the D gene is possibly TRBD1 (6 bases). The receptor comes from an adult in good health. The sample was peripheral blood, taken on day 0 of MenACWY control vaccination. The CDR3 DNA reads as TGTGCCTGGAATGGCGGCAGGGGAAGGCGCAATCAGCCCCAGCATTTT. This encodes CAWNGGRGRRNQPQHF.